The 3 T cell receptor beta chains below were found in one sample sequenced in a study of shared clonotypes between healthy human individuals. Here immunoSEQ multiplex PCR was the method, and the copy in TCRdb shows in-frame clones only, minus some. Of about 490,000 clones listed, 60% to 80% are singletons. Sequenced: PBMCs. The receptor set was obtained from a woman aged 40 to 50 in good health. Some clones in this sample may be carry-over from other donors' samples.

The V and J genes are TRBV5-4 and TRBJ2-1; possible D gene TRBD1, 6 bases. From germline, CDR1 is SGHNT and CDR2 YYREEE (reference sequence). This CDR3 has 16 amino acids. Trimming removed 1 base from V and 5 bases from J, with 16 bases in between. CDR3 in DNA: TGTGCCAGCAGCTTGCAACAGGGAAGAAACCACAATGAGCAGTTCTTC. Protein sequence: CASSLQQGRNHNEQFF.

Concerning this clone itself: A junction end diverges from the germline sequence, so it may reflect a read error. The gene calls are TRBV27 and TRBJ2-7; tentative D call: TRBD2 (6 bases). Germline loops: CDR1 MNHEY, CDR2 SMNVEV (reference sequence). This CDR3 contains 13 residues. CDR3 protein: CAGSLSSGLEGYF. The CDR3 nucleotides are TGTGCCGGCAGTTTATCGTCAGGCCTGGAGGGGTACTTC.

The chain has TRBV11-2 and TRBJ2-5; D is unclear. Trimming cost V 0 bases and J 1 base, with 9 bases left between them. Per germline, CDR1 SGHAT and CDR2 FQNNGV. The CDR3 covers 15 residues. CDR3: CASSLDLLIQETQYF. CDR3 coding DNA: TGTGCCAGCAGCTTAGATCTTCTAATCCAAGAGACCCAGTACTTC.